A selection of T cell receptor beta chains follows, all from one sample in a study of OX40 agonist ivuxolimab in advanced cancers. Clones were read by immunoSEQ multiplex PCR, and TCRdb kept only the in-frame ones, dropping some. The data hold roughly 90,000 clones, with approximately 88% observed a single time. This material consisted of CD4+ or CD8+ T cells sorted from blood, taken in a trial of the OX40 agonist ivuxolimab. The source is an adult with an advanced solid tumor such as melanoma, head and neck, liver or kidney cancer. The CDR3 runs from the conserved cysteine through the conserved F or W. The D gene is left open where the match is weak. Clone size, where shown, is once, few, many, or a class for clones that have expanded.

d_gene | j_gene | v_gene | abundance | CDR3nt | CDR3aa
TRBD2 | TRBJ2-2 | TRBV29-1 | NA | TGCAGCGTTTTTGGACTAGCGGGAGACGCCGGGGAGCTGTTTTTT | CSVFGLAGDAGELFF
NA | TRBJ2-7 | TRBV5-1 | NA | TGCGCCAGCAGGTCCCCCGGGACTTCCTACGAGCAGTACTTC | CASRSPGTSYEQYF
TRBD1 | TRBJ1-1 | TRBV18 | NA | TGTGCCAGCTCACCTAACGACAGGGGGGGAGTGGCTTTCTTT | CASSPNDRGGVAFF
NA | TRBJ2-7 | TRBV10-3 | NA | TGTGCCCTAGGGACGCCCTCCTACGAGCAGTACTTC | CALGTPSYEQYF
NA | TRBJ2-5 | TRBV7-8 | NA | TGTGCCAGCAGCTTAGCGGATGGAGTGAGTGAGACCCAGTACTTC | CASSLADGVSETQYF
NA | TRBJ2-2 | TRBV6-5 | NA | TGTGCCAGCAGTTACACCTACACCGGGGAGCTGTTTTTT | CASSYTYTGELFF
TRBD2 | TRBJ2-1 | TRBV4-2 | NA | TGTGCCAGCAGCCTCCGACTAGCGGGGGGGCGGAATGGTGAGCAGTTCTTC | CASSLRLAGGRNGEQFF
NA | TRBJ1-1 | TRBV10-2 | NA | TGCGCCAGCAGCCCCCCTTCACAGGGATCAGGGAACACTGAAGCTTTCTTT | CASSPPSQGSGNTEAFF
NA | TRBJ2-3 | TRBV28 | NA | TGTGCCAGCAGTTTATTGGTAAGGCAGGGTCCCACAGATACGCAGTATTTT | CASSLLVRQGPTDTQYF
NA | TRBJ1-4 | TRBV19 | NA | TGTGCCAGCCCTTTCCTACAGGGCGAGGATGAAAAACTGTTTTTT | CASPFLQGEDEKLFF
NA | TRBJ1-6 | TRBV5-1 | NA | TGCGCCAGCAGCTTGGAGGGGGATTCACCCCTCCACTTT | CASSLEGDSPLHF
NA | TRBJ2-5 | TRBV7-8 | NA | TGTGCCAGCAGCTTAATAGGCCAGACGGGAGAGACCCAGTACTTC | CASSLIGQTGETQYF
NA | TRBJ1-1 | TRBV4-1 | NA | TGCGCCAGCAGCCAAGACGCTGCGGGGCCCACTGAAGCTTTCTTT | CASSQDAAGPTEAFF
TRBD1 | TRBJ2-7 | TRBV5-1 | NA | TGCGCCAGCAGTCATCAAAAAGGGGACAGAGCTACCTACGAGCAGTACTTC | CASSHQKGDRATYEQYF
NA | TRBJ1-5 | TRBV7-2 | NA | TGTGCCAGCAGCTTAGTTTCCTACCGCTATCAGCCCCAGCATTTT | CASSLVSYRYQPQHF
NA | TRBJ2-2 | TRBV7-3 | NA | TGTGCCAGCAGCCCCCAGTCGGGGGCAGGGACCGGGGAGCTGTTTTTT | CASSPQSGAGTGELFF
TRBD2 | TRBJ2-5 | TRBV28 | NA | TGTGCCAGCAGTTTATCCCTAGCGGGGGGCGAGACCCAGTACTTC | CASSLSLAGGETQYF
TRBD2 | TRBJ2-1 | TRBV6-1 | NA | TGTGCCAGCAGTGATCAAGATAGCGGGAGGGCCAAACAGTTCTTC | CASSDQDSGRAKQFF
TRBD1 | TRBJ1-2 | TRBV30 | once | TGTGCCTGGAGTGTACAGGGGGAGTATGGCTACACCTTC | CAWSVQGEYGYTF
TRBD2 | TRBJ2-5 | TRBV29-1 | once | TGCAGCGTGCAGGGAGGGCAGGGGACCCAGTACTTC | CSVQGGQGTQYF
NA | TRBJ2-7 | TRBV6-1 | NA | TGTGCCAGCAGTGCCCGGATTGTCCTTAACGAGCAGTACTTC | CASSARIVLNEQYF
TRBD2 | TRBJ2-1 | TRBV4-2 | NA | TGTGCCAGCAGCCCCCTAACTAGCGGGGAGCAGTTCTTC | CASSPLTSGEQFF
NA | TRBJ2-5 | TRBV7-7 | NA | TGTGCTAGCACCCCACTAGCTCAAGAGACCCAGTACTTC | CASTPLAQETQYF
TRBD1 | TRBJ1-3 | TRBV11-3 | NA | TGTGCCAGCAGCAAAACCGGGACAGGTTCGGCTGGAAACACCATATATTTT | CASSKTGTGSAGNTIYF
NA | TRBJ1-2 | TRBV11-2 | NA | TGTGCCAGCAGCTTAGAGACAGGAGCCGAAAACTATGGCTACACCTTC | CASSLETGAENYGYTF
NA | TRBJ1-2 | TRBV7-2 | NA | TGTGCCAGCAGCCTGGACGGGAACTATGGCTACACCTTC | CASSLDGNYGYTF
NA | TRBJ1-2 | TRBV30 | once | TGTGCCTGGAGTGTCGCAGGGAACTATGGCTACACCTTC | CAWSVAGNYGYTF